A selection of T cell receptor beta chains follows, all from one sample in a study of T cell responses to AZD1222 COVID-19 vaccine. Measured with immunoSEQ multiplex PCR; TCRdb has only the in-frame clones, and not every one. This sample has fewer than 120,000 clones, with nearly 90% found just once. The sample in question was peripheral blood, obtained on day 0 of AZD1222 vaccination. Source of these receptors: an adult in good health. The CDR3 runs from the conserved cysteine through the conserved F or W. The D gene is left open where the match is weak. Size is omitted from some rows. Given values are once, few, many or a class for expanded clones.

len	d_gene	v_gene	abundance	j_gene	CDR3nt	CDR3aa
14	NA	TRBV10-3	NA	TRBJ2-3	TGTGCCATCAGTGATAGTGTTCGTACAGATACGCAGTATTTT	CAISDSVRTDTQYF
16	TRBD2	TRBV5-4	NA	TRBJ2-1	TGTGCCAGCTCAACCCTCTTGCGGGGGGGCCGGGATGAGCAGTTCTTC	CASSTLLRGGRDEQFF
15	TRBD2	TRBV25-1	NA	TRBJ2-3	TGTGCCAGCAGCGCCCGTGGAGCGGGGACAGATACGCAGTATTTT	CASSARGAGTDTQYF
14	NA	TRBV28	once	TRBJ2-7	TGTGCCAGCACCCCAACCAGGGCTTTCTACGAGCAGTACTTC	CASTPTRAFYEQYF
15	NA	TRBV7-3	NA	TRBJ2-2	TGTGCCAGCAGCTTACAGACAGGGAACACCGGGGAGCTGTTTTTT	CASSLQTGNTGELFF
16	NA	TRBV28	few	TRBJ1-1	TGTGCCAGCAGTACAATCCCGGGACGTAAGAAGACTGAAGCTTTCTTT	CASSTIPGRKKTEAFF
15	NA	TRBV3-1/TRBV3-2	NA	TRBJ1-4	TGTGCCAGCAGCCAATCAAGGGGGGTCGGTGAAAAACTGTTTTTT	CASSQSRGVGEKLFF
15	NA	TRBV20-1	once	TRBJ1-6	TGCAGTGCTAGTACCTCGGCGGGCTTTAATTCACCCCTCCACTTT	CSASTSAGFNSPLHF
14	NA	TRBV28	NA	TRBJ1-1	TGTGCCAGCAGTCTCCGGGGGCTGTGGACTGAAGCTTTCTTT	CASSLRGLWTEAFF
15	NA	TRBV9	NA	TRBJ2-3	TGTGCCAGCAGCGGGTCCTGGGGCCGGACAGATACGCAGTATTTT	CASSGSWGRTDTQYF
13	NA	TRBV24-1	NA	TRBJ2-7	TGTGCCACCAGTGAAGGGGCCGCATACGAGCAGTACTTC	CATSEGAAYEQYF
13	NA	TRBV28	few	TRBJ1-6	TGTGCCAGCAGTTTTGCGGGGACGTCGCCCCTCCACTTT	CASSFAGTSPLHF
15	TRBD2	TRBV2	once	TRBJ2-5	TGTGCCAGCAGTGAAAGGCGGGGGACTGAAGAGACCCAGTACTTC	CASSERRGTEETQYF